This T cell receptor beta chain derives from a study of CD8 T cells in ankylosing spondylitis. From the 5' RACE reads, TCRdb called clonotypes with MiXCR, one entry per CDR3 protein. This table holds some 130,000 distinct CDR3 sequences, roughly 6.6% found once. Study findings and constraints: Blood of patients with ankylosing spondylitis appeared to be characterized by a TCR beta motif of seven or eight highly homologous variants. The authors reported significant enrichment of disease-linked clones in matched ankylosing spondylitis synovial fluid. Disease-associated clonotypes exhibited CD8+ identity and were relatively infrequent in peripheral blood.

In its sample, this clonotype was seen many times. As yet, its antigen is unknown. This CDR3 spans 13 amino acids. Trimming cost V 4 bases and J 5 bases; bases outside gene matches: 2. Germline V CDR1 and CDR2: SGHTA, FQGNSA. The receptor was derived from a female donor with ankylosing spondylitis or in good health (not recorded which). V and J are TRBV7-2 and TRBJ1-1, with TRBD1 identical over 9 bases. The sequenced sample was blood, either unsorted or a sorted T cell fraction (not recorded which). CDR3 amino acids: CASSYRGHTEAFF. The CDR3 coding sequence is TGTGCCAGCAGCTACAGGGGGCATACTGAAGCTTTCTTT.